Below are 9 T cell receptor beta chains sequenced from a single sample in a study of T cell clonotyping in hematopoietic cell transplantation. The method was immunoSEQ multiplex PCR; TCRdb's version includes in-frame clones alone and lacks a portion of them. The sample carries about 45,000 clones, about four fifths recorded once. Time point in this sample: recipient sample about 28 days before transplant, after cytoreduction. The sample in question was peripheral blood mononuclear cells, obtained before stem cell transplant. The receptor set was obtained from a man in his fifties or sixties with myelodysplastic syndrome. Some clones in this sample may be carry-over from other donors' samples.

The chain recombines TRBV7-9 with TRBJ1-4; 7 positions agree with TRBD1. Germline assignment: CDR1 SEHNR and CDR2 FQNEAQ (reference sequence). The CDR3 is 15 amino acids. Trimming removed 2 bases from V and 2 bases from J; junction bases left unmatched: 2. The CDR3 DNA sequence: TGTGCCAGCAGCTTATCGACAGGGACTAATGAAAAACTGTTTTTT. Translation: CASSLSTGTNEKLFF. Supplemented by reference TRBV7-9 and TRBJ1-4, the full variable domain reads DTGVSQNPRHKITKRGQNVTFRCDPISEHNRLYWYRQTLGQGPEFLTYFQNEAQLEKSRLLSDRFSAERPKGSFSTLEIQRTEQGDSAMYLCASSLSTGTNEKLFFGSGTQLSVL.

The J gene is TRBJ2-1, the V gene TRBV29-1, with D perhaps TRBD2 (5 bases). This CDR3 is built from 14 residues. Germline V gene data show CDR1 as SQVTM and CDR2 as ANQGSEA. Deletions cut 2 bases from V and 3 bases from J, with 11 bases between. CDR3: CSVESGQNYNEQFF. CDR3 sequence (DNA): TGCAGCGTTGAAAGCGGCCAGAACTACAATGAGCAGTTCTTC.

The chain uses TRBV19 and TRBJ2-1, with 10 bases matching TRBD1. The CDR3 is made up of 15 amino acids. V lost 5 bases and J lost 8; bases outside the gene matches: 9. The germline gives CDR1 LNHDA, CDR2 SQIVND (reference sequence). CDR3 DNA: TGTGCCAGTAGTGACCGGGACAGGGGAAGGTATGAGCAGTTCTTC. Translated: CASSDRDRGRYEQFF.

The chain is built from TRBV28 and TRBJ1-1; 8 bases fit TRBD1. The germline gives CDR1 MDHEN, CDR2 SYDVKM. The junction had 4 bases not matched to a gene; V was cut back by 3 bases and J by 13 bases. CDR3 length equals 11 residues. In DNA, the CDR3 is TGTGCCAGCAGTTTGGACAGGGAGATTTTCTTT. Protein sequence: CASSLDREIFF.

The V call is TRBV7-9, the J call TRBJ1-1; 7 bases agree with TRBD1. Germline CDR1 is SEHNR and CDR2 is FQNEAQ (reference sequence). This CDR3 comprises 13 residues. V shed 5 bases and J 5 bases; nucleotides not matched to a gene: 5. CDR3 DNA: TGTGCCAGCAGCCGACAGGGCTATACTGAAGCTTTCTTT. This translates into CASSRQGYTEAFF.

The rearrangement uses TRBV6-5 and TRBJ2-1, with 7 bases matching TRBD1. The CDR3 is 15 amino acids. The germline gives CDR1 MNHEY, CDR2 SVGAGI. The V segment lost 0 bases and the J segment 6 bases; nucleotides outside the gene matches: 5. Here the CDR3 DNA reads TGTGCCAGCAGTTACTCCCCGACAGGGCGCAATGAGCAGTTCTTC. Protein sequence: CASSYSPTGRNEQFF.

The V call is TRBV28, the J call TRBJ1-2; D unresolved. CDR3 length equals 15 residues. V lost 5 bases, J lost 1 base, and 14 bases lay in between. Germline values: CDR1 MDHEN, CDR2 SYDVKM. CDR3 sequence: CASSPQQVVNYGYTF. The CDR3, as DNA: TGTGCCAGCAGTCCACAGCAGGTCGTTAACTATGGCTACACCTTC.

This rearrangement joins TRBV5-1 to TRBJ1-4, with D possibly TRBD1 on 5 matching bases. The CDR3 has 15 residues. Germline V gives CDR1 SGHRS, CDR2 YFSETQ. V gave up 4 bases and J gave up 13 bases, with 23 bases separating them. The CDR3: CASSAGTAPRWALFF. The CDR3 DNA reads TGCGCCAGCAGCGCCGGGACGGCCCCGAGGTGGGCACTGTTTTTT.

The J gene is TRBJ1-2, the V gene TRBV7-3, with no clear D. V lost 3 bases and J lost 3, with 11 bases in between. The CDR3 runs to 14 residues. Germline loops: CDR1 SGHTA, CDR2 FQGTGA. The CDR3 reads CASSFEGADYGYTF. CDR3 bases: TGTGCCAGCAGCTTCGAGGGCGCGGACTATGGCTACACCTTC.